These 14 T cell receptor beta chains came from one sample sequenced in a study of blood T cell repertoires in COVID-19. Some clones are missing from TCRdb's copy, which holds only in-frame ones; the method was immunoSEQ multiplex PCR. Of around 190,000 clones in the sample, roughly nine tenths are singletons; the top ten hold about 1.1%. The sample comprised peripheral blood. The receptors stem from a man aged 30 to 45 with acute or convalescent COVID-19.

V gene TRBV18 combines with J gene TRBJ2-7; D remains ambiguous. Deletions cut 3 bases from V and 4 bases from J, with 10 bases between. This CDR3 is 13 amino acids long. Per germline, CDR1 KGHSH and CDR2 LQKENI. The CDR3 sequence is CASSPATPYEQYF. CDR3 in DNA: TGTGCCAGCTCACCGGCGACACCGTACGAGCAGTACTTC.

CDR3 in DNA: TGTGCCAGCAGCTCCGGGACAGGGACATACAATGAGCAGTTCTTC. As protein: CASSSGTGTYNEQFF. The chain uses TRBV2 and TRBJ2-1; the match to TRBD1 covers 9 bases. After removal of 6 bases from V and 4 bases from J, the junction contained 7 bases not matched to a gene. This CDR3 is built from 15 residues. CDR1 SNHLY and CDR2 FYNNEI come from the germline V gene. The variable domain in full, with the rest retrieved from reference TRBV2 and TRBJ2-1, is EPEVTQTPSHQVTQMGQEVILRCVPISNHLYFYWYRQILGQKVEFLVSFYNNEISEKSEIFDDQFSVERPDGSNFTLKIRSTKLEDSAMYFCASSSGTGTYNEQFFGPGTRLTVL.

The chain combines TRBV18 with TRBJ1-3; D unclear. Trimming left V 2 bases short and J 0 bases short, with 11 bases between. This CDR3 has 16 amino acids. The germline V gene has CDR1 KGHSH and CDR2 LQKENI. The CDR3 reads CASSPLEGFSGNTIYF. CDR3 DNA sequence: TGTGCCAGCTCACCATTGGAGGGATTCTCTGGAAACACCATATATTTT. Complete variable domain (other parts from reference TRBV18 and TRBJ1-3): NAGVMQNPRHLVRRRGQEARLRCSPMKGHSHVYWYRQLPEEGLKFMVYLQKENIIDESGMPKERFSAEFPKEGPSILRIQQVVRGDSAAYFCASSPLEGFSGNTIYFGEGSWLTVV.

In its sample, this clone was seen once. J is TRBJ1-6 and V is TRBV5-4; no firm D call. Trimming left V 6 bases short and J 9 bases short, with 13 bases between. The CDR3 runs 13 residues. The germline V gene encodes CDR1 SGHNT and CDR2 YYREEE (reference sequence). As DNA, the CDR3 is TGTGCCAGCACCCGGATTTCGGGTTCACCCCTCCACTTT. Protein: CASTRISGSPLHF.

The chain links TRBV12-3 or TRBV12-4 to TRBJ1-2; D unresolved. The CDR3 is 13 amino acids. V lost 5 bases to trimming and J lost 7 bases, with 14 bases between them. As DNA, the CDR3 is TGTGCCAGCAGTCCCCTTCAGGAAGGTGGCTACACCTTC. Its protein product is CASSPLQEGGYTF.

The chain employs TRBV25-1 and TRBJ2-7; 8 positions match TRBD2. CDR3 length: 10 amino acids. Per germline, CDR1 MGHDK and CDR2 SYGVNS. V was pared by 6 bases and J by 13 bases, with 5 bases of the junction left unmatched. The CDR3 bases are TGTGCCAGCAGCGACGGGAGGGCCTACTTC. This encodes CASSDGRAYF.

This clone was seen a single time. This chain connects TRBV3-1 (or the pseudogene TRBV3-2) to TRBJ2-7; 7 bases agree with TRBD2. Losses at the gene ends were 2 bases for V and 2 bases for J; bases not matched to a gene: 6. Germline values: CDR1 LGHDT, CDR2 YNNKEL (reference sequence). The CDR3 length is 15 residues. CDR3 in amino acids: CASSQLHLAAYEQYF. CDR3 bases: TGTGCCAGCAGCCAATTACATCTAGCGGCCTACGAGCAGTACTTC.

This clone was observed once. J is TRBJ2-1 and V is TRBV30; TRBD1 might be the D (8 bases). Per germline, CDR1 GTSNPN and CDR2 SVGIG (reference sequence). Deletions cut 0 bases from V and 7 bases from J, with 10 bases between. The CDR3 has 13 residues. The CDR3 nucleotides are TGTGCCTGGAGTGTACAGGGGGGGAATGAGCAGTTCTTC. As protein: CAWSVQGGNEQFF.

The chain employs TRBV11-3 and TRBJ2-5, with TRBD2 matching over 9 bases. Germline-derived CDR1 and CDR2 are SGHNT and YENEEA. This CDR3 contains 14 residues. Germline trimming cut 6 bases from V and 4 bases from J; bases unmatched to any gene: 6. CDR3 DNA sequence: TGTGCCAGCAGTTTTAGCGGGAGTGGAGAGACCCAGTACTTC. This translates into CASSFSGSGETQYF.

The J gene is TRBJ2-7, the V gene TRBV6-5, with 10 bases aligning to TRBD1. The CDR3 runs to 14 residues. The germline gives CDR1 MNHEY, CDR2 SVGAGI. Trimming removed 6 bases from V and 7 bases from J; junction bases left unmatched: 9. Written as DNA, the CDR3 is TGTGCCAGCAGGACGACAGGGGGCTCTGGAGAGCAGTACTTC. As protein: CASRTTGGSGEQYF.

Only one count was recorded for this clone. CDR3 amino acids: CASKGRGRTEAFF. CDR3 DNA: TGTGCCAGCAAGGGAAGGGGAAGGACTGAAGCTTTCTTT. This chain uses TRBV6-5 with TRBJ1-1, with D possibly matching TRBD1 (5 bases). The V gene lost 7 bases and the J gene lost 5 bases, with 14 bases spanning the gap. The CDR3 spans 13 residues. CDR1 is MNHEY and CDR2 is SVGAGI in the germline V gene.

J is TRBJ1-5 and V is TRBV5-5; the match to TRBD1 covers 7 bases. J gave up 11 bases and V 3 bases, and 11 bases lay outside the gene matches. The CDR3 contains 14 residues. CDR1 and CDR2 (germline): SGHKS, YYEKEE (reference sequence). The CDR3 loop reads CASSSGQSRVAQHF. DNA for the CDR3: TGTGCCAGCAGCTCGGGACAGTCTAGAGTAGCCCAGCATTTT.

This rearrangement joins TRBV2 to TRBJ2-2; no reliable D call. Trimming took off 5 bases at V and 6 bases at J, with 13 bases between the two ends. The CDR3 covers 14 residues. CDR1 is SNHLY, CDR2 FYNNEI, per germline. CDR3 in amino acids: CASSLSRTPGELFF. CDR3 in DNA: TGTGCCAGCAGTTTATCTCGTACTCCCGGGGAGCTGTTTTTT.

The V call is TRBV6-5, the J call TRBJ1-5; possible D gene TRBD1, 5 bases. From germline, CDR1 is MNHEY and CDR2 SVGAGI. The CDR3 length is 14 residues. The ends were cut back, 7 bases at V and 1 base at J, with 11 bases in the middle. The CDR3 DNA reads TGTGCCAGCACTCTTGGGGGGAGCAATCAGCCCCAGCATTTT. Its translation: CASTLGGSNQPQHF.